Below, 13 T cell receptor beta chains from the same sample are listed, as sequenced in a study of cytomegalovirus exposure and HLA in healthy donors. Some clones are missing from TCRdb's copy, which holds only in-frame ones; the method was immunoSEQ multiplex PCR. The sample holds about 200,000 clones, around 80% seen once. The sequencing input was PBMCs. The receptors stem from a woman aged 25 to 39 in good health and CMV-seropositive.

CDR3 sequence (DNA): TGTGCCAGCAGCTCCGAGGGACAGGTCGGGGAGCAGTACTTC. It specifies CASSSEGQVGEQYF. The chain carries TRBV7-9 and TRBJ2-7, with 8 nucleotides matching TRBD1. This CDR3 has 14 residues. Unmatched junction bases numbered 9, after V lost 4 bases and J lost 7 bases. CDR1 and CDR2 from the germline V gene are SEHNR and FQNEAQ (reference sequence).

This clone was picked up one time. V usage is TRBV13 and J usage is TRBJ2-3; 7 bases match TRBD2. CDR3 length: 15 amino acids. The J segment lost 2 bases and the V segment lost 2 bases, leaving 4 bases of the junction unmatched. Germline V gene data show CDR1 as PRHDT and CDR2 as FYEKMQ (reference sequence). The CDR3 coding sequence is TGTGCCAGCAGCTTACGAGGGAGGGCCACAGATACGCAGTATTTT. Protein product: CASSLRGRATDTQYF.

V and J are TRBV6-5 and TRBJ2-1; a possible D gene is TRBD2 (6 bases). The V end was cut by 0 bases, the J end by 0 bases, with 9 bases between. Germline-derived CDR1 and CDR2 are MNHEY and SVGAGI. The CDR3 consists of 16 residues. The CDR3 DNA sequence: TGTGCCAGCAGTTACTCGCGGGGCCACTCCTACAATGAGCAGTTCTTC. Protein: CASSYSRGHSYNEQFF.

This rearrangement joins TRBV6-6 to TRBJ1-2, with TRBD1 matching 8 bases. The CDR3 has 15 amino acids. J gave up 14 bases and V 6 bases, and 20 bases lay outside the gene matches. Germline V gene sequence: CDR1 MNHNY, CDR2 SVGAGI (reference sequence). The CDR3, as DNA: TGTGCCAGCAGATTATCCGGGACAGGCCCTAAGTGGGAGACCTTC. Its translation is CASRLSGTGPKWETF.

Written as DNA, the CDR3 is TGTGCCAGCAGCTACCGGACAGGAAATACTAACTATGGCTACACCTTC. Protein: CASSYRTGNTNYGYTF. The gene calls are TRBV7-9 and TRBJ1-2; 7 nucleotides match TRBD1. V was pared by 4 bases and J by 0 bases, with 8 bases of the junction left unmatched. The germline CDR1 and CDR2 sequences are SEHNR and FQNEAQ (reference sequence). The CDR3 extends over 16 amino acids.

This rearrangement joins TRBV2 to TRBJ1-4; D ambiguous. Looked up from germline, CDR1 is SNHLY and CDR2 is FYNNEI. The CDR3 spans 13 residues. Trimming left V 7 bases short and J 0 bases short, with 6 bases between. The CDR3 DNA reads TGTGCCAGCAAGTCGGCAACTAATGAAAAACTGTTTTTT. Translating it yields CASKSATNEKLFF. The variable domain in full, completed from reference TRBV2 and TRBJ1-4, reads EPEVTQTPSHQVTQMGQEVILRCVPISNHLYFYWYRQILGQKVEFLVSFYNNEISEKSEIFDDQFSVERPDGSNFTLKIRSTKLEDSAMYFCASKSATNEKLFFGSGTQLSVL.

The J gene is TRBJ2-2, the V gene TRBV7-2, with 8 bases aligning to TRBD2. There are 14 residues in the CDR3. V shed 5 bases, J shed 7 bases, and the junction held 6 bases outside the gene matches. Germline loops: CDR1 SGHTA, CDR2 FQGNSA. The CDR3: CASSTRTSYGELFF. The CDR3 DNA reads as TGTGCCAGCAGCACTAGGACTAGCTACGGGGAGCTGTTTTTT.

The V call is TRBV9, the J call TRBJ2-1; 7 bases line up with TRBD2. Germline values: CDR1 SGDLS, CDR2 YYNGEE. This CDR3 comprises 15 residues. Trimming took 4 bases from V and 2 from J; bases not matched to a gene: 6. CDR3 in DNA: TGTGCCAGCAGCTTTCGTAGCGGGCCCTACAATGAGCAGTTCTTC. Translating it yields CASSFRSGPYNEQFF. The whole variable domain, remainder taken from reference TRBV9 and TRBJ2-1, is DSGVTQTPKHLITATGQRVTLRCSPRSGDLSVYWYQQSLDQGLQFLIQYYNGEERAKGNILERFSAQQFPDLHSELNLSSLELGDSALYFCASSFRSGPYNEQFFGPGTRLTVL.

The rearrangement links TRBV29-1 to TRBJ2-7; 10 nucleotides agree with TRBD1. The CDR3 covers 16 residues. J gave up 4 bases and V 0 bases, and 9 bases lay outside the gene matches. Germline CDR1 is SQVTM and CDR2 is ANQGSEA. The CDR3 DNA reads TGCAGCGTTGAAGATCGCCGGACAGGGGGTTGGTACGAGCAGTACTTC. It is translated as CSVEDRRTGGWYEQYF.

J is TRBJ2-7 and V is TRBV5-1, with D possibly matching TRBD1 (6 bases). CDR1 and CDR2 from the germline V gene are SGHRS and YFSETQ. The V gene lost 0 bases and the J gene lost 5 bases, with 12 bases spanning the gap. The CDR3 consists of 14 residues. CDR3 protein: CASSLGQGFDEQYF. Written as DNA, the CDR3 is TGCGCCAGCAGCTTGGGCCAGGGGTTTGACGAGCAGTACTTC.

CDR3 in amino acids: CASSLGGDLDRQFF. In DNA form, the CDR3 reads TGTGCCAGCAGCTTAGGGGGGGATTTGGATAGACAGTTCTTC. The chain joins TRBV5-4 to TRBJ2-1; a possible D gene is TRBD2 (7 bases). Deletions cut 2 bases from V and 13 bases from J, with 19 bases between. The germline gives CDR1 SGHNT, CDR2 YYREEE (reference sequence). CDR3 length: 14 amino acids.

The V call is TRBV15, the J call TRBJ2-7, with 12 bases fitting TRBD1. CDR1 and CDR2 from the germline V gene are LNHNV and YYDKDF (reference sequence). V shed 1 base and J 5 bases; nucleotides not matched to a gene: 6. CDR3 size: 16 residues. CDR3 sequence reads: CATSRGIGTGGNEQYF. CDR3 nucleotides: TGTGCCACCAGCAGAGGGATCGGGACAGGGGGCAACGAGCAGTACTTC.

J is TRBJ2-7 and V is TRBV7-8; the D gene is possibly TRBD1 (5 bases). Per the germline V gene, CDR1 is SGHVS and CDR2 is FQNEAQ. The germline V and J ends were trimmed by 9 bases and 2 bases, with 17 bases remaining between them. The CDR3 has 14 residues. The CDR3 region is CASQQDAVTYEQYF. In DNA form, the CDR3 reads TGTGCCAGTCAACAGGACGCCGTTACCTACGAGCAGTACTTC.